This entry is about one T cell receptor (beta chain). Its antigen remains unidentified. Here immunoSEQ multiplex PCR was the method, and the copy in TCRdb shows in-frame clones only, minus some. The sample includes approximately 350,000 clones, more than 75% seen only once; the top ten take approximately 3.6%. Treatment meaning: around 19 received Ad26.COV2.S at low or high dose, single or two shots; 5 received placebo; per-sample allocation not given. Vaccine and placebo recipients were sampled on day 63 after the first injection. An adult aged 18-55 years in Boston served as the donor. This sample was included in a study of Ad26.COV2.S vaccination and SARS-CoV-2 variants. Overall study findings and caveats: Total T cell responses may have been underestimated by the TCR breadth and depth analyses. There was reportedly substantial breadth in spike-specific CD8+ and CD4+ T cell responses after vaccination.

The CDR3 is 14 amino acids. The V end lost 0 bases, the J end lost 0 bases, and 6 bases lay between the germline ends. Germline assignment: CDR1 SGDLS and CDR2 YYNGEE. The chain employs TRBV9 and TRBJ1-2, with D possibly matching TRBD1 (5 bases). The clonotype comes from a person aged 18-60 years who received the Ad26.COV2.S COVID-19 vaccine or a placebo. The sample here was peripheral blood, taken in a trial of Ad26.COV2.S vaccine versus placebo. The CDR3 bases are TGTGCCAGCAGCGTAGGGACACCTAACTATGGCTACACCTTC. Translated: CASSVGTPNYGYTF. Full variable domain (remainder filled in from reference TRBV9 and TRBJ1-2): DSGVTQTPKHLITATGQRVTLRCSPRSGDLSVYWYQQSLDQGLQFLIQYYNGEERAKGNILERFSAQQFPDLHSELNLSSLELGDSALYFCASSVGTPNYGYTFGSGTRLTVV.